This record looks at one T cell receptor (beta chain) sequence and its context. Its target is not known. RNA transcripts provided the source from which TCR beta CDR3 regions were amplified. The HTBI primer set was used in a first-round RT-PCR of the TCR CDR3. TCRdb re-analysed the multiplex PCR reads in MiXCR, keeping a single row per CDR3 protein. The table has some 800,000 distinct CDR3 sequences, over 35% seen once; the top ten hold approximately 10%. A patient was excluded if there was uncontrolled infection, other autoimmune disease, pregnancy or lactation. The diagnoses drew upon clinical symptoms, serum thyroxine and TRAb, thyroid ultrasound and orbital computed tomography. Per the germline V gene, CDR1 is DFQATT and CDR2 is SNEGSKA (reference sequence). After removal of 4 bases from V and 3 bases from J, the junction contained 4 bases not matched to a gene. The CDR3 is 13 amino acids. These data originate in a study of T cells in Graves' hyperthyroidism and ophthalmopathy.

Study outcomes and limitations: Before onset, by a median of approximately 6.8 months, the model predicted ophthalmopathy. Within blood appeared most thyroid clonotypes that had expanded above 0.001.

The TCR was taken from a man between 18 and 29 years old with Graves' hyperthyroidism. What was sequenced was blood. The chain uses TRBV20-1 and TRBJ1-2, with TRBD1 matching 8 bases. The CDR3 nucleotides read TGCAGTGCTACAGGGGGCTCGGACTATGGCTACACCTTC. It translates to CSATGGSDYGYTF.